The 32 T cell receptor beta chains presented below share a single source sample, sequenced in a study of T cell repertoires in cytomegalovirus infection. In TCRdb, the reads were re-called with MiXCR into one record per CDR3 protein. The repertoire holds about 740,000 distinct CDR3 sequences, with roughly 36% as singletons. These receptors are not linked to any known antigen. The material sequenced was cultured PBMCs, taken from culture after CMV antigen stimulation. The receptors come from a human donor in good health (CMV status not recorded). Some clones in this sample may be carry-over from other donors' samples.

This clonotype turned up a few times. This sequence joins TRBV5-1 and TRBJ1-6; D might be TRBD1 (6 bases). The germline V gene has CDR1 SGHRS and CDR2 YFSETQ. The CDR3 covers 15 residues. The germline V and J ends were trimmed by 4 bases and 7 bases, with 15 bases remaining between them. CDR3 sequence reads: CASSPSGTPNSPLHF. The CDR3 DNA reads TGCGCCAGCAGCCCGTCCGGGACACCCAATTCACCCCTCCACTTT.

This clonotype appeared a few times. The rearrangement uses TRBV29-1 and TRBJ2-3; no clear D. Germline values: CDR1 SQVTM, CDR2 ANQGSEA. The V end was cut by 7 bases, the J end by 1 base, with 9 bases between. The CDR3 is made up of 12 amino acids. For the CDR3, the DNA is TGCAGCGGACACAGTGGCACAGATACGCAGTATTTT. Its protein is CSGHSGTDTQYF.

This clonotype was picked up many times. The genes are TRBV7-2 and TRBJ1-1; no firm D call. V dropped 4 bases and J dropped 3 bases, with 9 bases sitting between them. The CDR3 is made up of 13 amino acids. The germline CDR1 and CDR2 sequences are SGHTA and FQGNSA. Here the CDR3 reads CASSYLGYTEAFF. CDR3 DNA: TGTGCCAGCAGCTATCTGGGGTACACTGAAGCTTTCTTT.

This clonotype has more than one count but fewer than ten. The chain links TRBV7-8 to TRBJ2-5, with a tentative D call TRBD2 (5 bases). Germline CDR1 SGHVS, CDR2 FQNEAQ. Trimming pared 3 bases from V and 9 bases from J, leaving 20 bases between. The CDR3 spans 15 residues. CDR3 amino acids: CASSFSGNPSSAQYF. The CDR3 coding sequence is TGTGCCAGCAGCTTCTCCGGGAACCCCTCCTCGGCCCAGTACTTC.

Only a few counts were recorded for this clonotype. CDR3 residues: CATSSPETYNEQFF. The CDR3 DNA reads as TGTGCCACCAGCAGCCCGGAGACCTACAATGAGCAGTTCTTC. V usage is TRBV15 and J usage is TRBJ2-1, with D uncertain. The CDR3 totals 14 residues. The germline gives CDR1 LNHNV, CDR2 YYDKDF (reference sequence). The ends were cut back, 3 bases at V and 2 bases at J, with 8 bases in the middle.

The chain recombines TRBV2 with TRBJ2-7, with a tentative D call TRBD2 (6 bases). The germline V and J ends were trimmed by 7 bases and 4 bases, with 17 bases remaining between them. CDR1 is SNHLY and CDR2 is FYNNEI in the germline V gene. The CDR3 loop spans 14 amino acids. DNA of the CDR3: TGTGCCAGCACCAATAGCGGAAGAGAATACGAGCAGTACTTC. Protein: CASTNSGREYEQYF.

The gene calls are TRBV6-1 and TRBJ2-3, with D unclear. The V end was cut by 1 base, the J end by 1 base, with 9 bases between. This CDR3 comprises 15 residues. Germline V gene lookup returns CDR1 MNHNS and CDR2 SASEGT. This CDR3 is CASSEDYLRTDTQYF. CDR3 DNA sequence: TGTGCCAGCAGTGAAGACTACCTCCGCACAGATACGCAGTATTTT.

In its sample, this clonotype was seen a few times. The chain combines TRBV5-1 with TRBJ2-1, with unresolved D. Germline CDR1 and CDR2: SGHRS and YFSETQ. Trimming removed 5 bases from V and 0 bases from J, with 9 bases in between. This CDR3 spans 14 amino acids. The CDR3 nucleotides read TGCGCCAGCAGGGGCGAGCCCTCCTACAATGAGCAGTTCTTC. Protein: CASRGEPSYNEQFF. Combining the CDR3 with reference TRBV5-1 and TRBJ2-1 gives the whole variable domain KAGVTQTPRYLIKTRGQQVTLSCSPISGHRSVSWYQQTPGQGLQFLFEYFSETQRNKGNFPGRFSGRQFSNSRSEMNVSTLELGDSALYLCASRGEPSYNEQFFGPGTRLTVL.

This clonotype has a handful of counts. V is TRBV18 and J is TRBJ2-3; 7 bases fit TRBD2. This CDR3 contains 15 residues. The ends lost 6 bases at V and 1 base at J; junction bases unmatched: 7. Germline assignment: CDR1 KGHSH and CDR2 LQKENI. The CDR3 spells CASSRTSERTDTQYF. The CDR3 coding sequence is TGTGCCAGCTCCCGAACTAGCGAACGCACAGATACGCAGTATTTT.

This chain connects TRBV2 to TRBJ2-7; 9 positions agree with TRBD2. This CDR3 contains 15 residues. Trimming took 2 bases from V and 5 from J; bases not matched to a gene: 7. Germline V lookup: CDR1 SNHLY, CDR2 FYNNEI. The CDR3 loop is CASSEKVAGEDEQYF. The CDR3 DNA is TGTGCCAGCAGTGAAAAGGTAGCGGGGGAGGACGAGCAGTACTTC.

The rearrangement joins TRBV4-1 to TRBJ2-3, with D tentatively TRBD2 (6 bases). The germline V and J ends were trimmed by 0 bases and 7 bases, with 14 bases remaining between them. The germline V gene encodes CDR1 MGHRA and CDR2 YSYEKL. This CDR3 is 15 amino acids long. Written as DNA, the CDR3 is TGCGCCAGCAGCCAAGAAGGGCCCGCGGGGCATACGCAGTATTTT. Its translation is CASSQEGPAGHTQYF.

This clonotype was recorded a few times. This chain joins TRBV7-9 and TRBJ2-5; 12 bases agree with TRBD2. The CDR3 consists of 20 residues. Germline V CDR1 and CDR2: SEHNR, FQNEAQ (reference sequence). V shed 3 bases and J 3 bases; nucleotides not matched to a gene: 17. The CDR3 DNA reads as TGTGCCAGCAGCTTCTCGCTTACTAGCGGGGGGCCGGCACAAGAAGAGACCCAGTACTTC. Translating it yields CASSFSLTSGGPAQEETQYF.

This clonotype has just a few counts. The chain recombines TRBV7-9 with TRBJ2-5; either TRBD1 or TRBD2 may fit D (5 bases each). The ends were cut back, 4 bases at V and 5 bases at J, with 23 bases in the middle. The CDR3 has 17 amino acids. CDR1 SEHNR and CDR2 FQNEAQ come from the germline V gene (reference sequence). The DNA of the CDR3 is TGTGCCAGCAGCTACGCTCATTTGAGGGGCGAAAAGGAGACCCAGTACTTC. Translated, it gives CASSYAHLRGEKETQYF.

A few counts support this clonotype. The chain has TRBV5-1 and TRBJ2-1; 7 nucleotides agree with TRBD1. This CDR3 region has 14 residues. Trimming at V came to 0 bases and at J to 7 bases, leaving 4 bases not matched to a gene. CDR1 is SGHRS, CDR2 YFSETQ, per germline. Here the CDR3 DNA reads TGCGCCAGCAGCTTGGACAGGGGAACAAATGAGCAGTTCTTC. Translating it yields CASSLDRGTNEQFF. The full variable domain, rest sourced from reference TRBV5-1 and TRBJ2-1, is KAGVTQTPRYLIKTRGQQVTLSCSPISGHRSVSWYQQTPGQGLQFLFEYFSETQRNKGNFPGRFSGRQFSNSRSEMNVSTLELGDSALYLCASSLDRGTNEQFFGPGTRLTVL.

The CDR3 DNA is TGTGCCAGCAGTCCTGACAACGGAGAATCGTCACCCCTCCACTTT. It yields the protein CASSPDNGESSPLHF. The chain carries TRBV12-3 or TRBV12-4 and TRBJ1-6; D ambiguous. This CDR3 is 15 amino acids long. Trimming removed 5 bases at V and 10 bases at J, with 18 bases between.

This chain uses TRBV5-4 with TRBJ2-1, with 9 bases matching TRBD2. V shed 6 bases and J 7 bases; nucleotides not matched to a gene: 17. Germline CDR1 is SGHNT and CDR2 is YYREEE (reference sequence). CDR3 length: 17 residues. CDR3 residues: CASKNSASGKRRNEQFF. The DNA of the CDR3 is TGTGCCAGCAAGAATAGCGCTAGCGGGAAAAGGAGGAATGAGCAGTTCTTC. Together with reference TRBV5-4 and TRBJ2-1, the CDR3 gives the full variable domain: ETGVTQSPTHLIKTRGQQVTLRCSSQSGHNTVSWYQQALGQGPQFIFQYYREEENGRGNFPPRFSGLQFPNYSSELNVNALELDDSALYLCASKNSASGKRRNEQFFGPGTRLTVL.

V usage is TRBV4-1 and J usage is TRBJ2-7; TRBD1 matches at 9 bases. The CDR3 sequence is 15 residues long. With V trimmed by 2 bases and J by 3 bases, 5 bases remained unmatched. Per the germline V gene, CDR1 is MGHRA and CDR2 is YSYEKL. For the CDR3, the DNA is TGCGCCAGCAGCCAAACGCTGACAGGGGGCTACGAGCAGTACTTC. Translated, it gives CASSQTLTGGYEQYF.

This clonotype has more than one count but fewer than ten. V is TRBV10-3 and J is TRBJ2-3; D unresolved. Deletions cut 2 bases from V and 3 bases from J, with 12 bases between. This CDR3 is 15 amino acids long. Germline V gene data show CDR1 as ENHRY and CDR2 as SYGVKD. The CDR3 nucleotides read TGTGCCATCAGTGAGCCGGGCACGAGAACAGATACGCAGTATTTT. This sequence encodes CAISEPGTRTDTQYF.

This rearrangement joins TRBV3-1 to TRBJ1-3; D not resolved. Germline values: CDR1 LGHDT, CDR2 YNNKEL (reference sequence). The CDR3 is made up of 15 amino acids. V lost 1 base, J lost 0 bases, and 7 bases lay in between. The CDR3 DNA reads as TGTGCCAGCAGCCAAGCAGGCGCCTCTGGAAACACCATATATTTT. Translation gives CASSQAGASGNTIYF.

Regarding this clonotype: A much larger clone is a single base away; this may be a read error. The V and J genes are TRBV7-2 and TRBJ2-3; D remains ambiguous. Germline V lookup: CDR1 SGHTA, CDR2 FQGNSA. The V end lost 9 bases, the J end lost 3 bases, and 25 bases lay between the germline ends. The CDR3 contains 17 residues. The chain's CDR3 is CARRSYGLSLGTDTQYF. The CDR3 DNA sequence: TGTGCCAGAAGGTCCTATGGCCTCTCCTTAGGTACAGATACGCAGTATTTT. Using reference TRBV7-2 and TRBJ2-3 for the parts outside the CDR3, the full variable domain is GAGVSQSPSNKVTEKGKDVELRCDPISGHTALYWYRQSLGQGLEFLIYFQGNSAPDKSGLPSDRFSAERTGGSVSTLTIQRTQQEDSAVYLCARRSYGLSLGTDTQYFGPGTRLTVL.

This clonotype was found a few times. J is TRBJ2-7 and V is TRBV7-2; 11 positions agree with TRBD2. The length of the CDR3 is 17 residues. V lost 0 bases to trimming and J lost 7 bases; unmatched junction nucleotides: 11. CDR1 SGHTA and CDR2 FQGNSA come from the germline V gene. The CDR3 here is CASSLANVLAGVGEQYF. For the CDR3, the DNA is TGTGCCAGCAGCTTAGCGAACGTACTAGCGGGAGTTGGAGAGCAGTACTTC.

The CDR3 protein is CASRPGTDYGYTF. The CDR3 nucleotides are TGTGCCAGCCGACCCGGGACAGACTATGGCTACACCTTC. The chain is built from TRBV12-3 or TRBV12-4 and TRBJ1-2, with 7 bases identical to TRBD1. J was trimmed by 3 bases and V by 8 bases; bases with no gene match: 6. CDR3 length equals 13 residues.

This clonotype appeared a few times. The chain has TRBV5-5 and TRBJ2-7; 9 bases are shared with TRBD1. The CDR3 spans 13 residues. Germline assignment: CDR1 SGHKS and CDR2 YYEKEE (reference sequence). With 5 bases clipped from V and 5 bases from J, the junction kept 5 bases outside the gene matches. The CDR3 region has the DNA TGTGCCAGCAGGGGACAGGGTTCCGACGAGCAGTACTTC. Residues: CASRGQGSDEQYF. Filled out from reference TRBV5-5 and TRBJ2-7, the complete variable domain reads DAGVTQSPTHLIKTRGQQVTLRCSPISGHKSVSWYQQVLGQGPQFIFQYYEKEERGRGNFPDRFSARQFPNYSSELNVNALLLGDSALYLCASRGQGSDEQYFGPGTRLTVT.

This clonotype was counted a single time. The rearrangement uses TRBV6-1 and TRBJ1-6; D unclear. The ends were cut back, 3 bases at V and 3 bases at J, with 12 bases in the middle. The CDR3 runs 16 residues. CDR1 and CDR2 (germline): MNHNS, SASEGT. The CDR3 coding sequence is TGTGCCAGCAGTGAGGGTGTGGTCAACTATAATTCACCCCTCCACTTT. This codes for CASSEGVVNYNSPLHF.

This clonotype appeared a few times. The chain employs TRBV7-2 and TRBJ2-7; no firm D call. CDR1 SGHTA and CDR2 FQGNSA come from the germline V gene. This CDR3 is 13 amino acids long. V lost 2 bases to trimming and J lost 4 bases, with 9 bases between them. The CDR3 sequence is CASSLTTLYEQYF. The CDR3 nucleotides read TGTGCCAGCAGCTTAACCACACTTTACGAGCAGTACTTC.

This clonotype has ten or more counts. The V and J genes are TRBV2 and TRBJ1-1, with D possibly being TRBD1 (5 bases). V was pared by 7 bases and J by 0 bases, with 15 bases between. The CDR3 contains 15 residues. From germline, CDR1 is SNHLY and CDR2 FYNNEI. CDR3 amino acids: CASIRTGPMNTEAFF. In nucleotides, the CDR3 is TGTGCCAGCATCAGGACGGGACCTATGAACACTGAAGCTTTCTTT.

The CDR3 sequence is CSAPDRKNGELFF. CDR3 nucleotides: TGCAGTGCCCCTGACCGAAAAAACGGGGAGCTGTTTTTT. The gene calls are TRBV20-1 and TRBJ2-2, with unresolved D. V lost 6 bases, J lost 7 bases, and 15 bases lay in between. Germline lookup yields CDR1 DFQATT and CDR2 SNEGSKA (reference sequence). This CDR3 is built from 13 residues.

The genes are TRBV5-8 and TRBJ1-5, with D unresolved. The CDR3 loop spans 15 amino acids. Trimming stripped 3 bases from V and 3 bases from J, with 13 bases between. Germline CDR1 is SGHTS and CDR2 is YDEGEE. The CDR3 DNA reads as TGTGCCAGCAGCTCGGTGGGCACCACCAATCAGCCCCAGCATTTT. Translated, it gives CASSSVGTTNQPQHF.

The CDR3, as DNA: TGTGCCAGCAGCGCTGCGACTAGTTTGGAGACCCAGTACTTC. It translates to CASSAATSLETQYF. The gene calls are TRBV5-4 and TRBJ2-5; tentative D call: TRBD2 (6 bases). Trimming shortened V by 4 bases and J by 5 bases, and 15 bases separated the two germline ends. Germline V CDR1 and CDR2: SGHNT, YYREEE (reference sequence). CDR3 size: 14 residues.

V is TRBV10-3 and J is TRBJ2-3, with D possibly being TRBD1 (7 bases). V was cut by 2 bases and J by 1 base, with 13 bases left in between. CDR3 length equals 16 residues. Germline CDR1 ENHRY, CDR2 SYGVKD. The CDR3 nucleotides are TGTGCCATCAGTGAGACACAGGGGACTGGCACAGATACGCAGTATTTT. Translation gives CAISETQGTGTDTQYF.

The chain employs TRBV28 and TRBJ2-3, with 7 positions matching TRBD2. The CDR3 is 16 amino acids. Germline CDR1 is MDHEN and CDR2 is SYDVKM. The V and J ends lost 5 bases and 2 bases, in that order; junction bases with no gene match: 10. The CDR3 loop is CASSNGLVFPTDTQYF. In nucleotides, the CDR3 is TGTGCCAGCAGTAACGGACTAGTCTTCCCCACAGATACGCAGTATTTT.

CDR3 amino acids: CASSQGRRNQPQHF. The CDR3 nucleotides are TGCGCCAGCAGCCAGGGTCGGCGCAATCAGCCCCAGCATTTT. This chain joins TRBV4-3 and TRBJ1-5; D is unresolved. V gave up 3 bases and J gave up 2 bases, with 8 bases separating them. The germline V gene encodes CDR1 LGHNA and CDR2 YSLEER. This CDR3 is built from 14 residues.